The subject of this entry is one T cell receptor beta chain. Its antigen remains unknown. At one boundary the junction diverges from the germline segment, which might be a read error. Stated time point: newly diagnosed GD, antithyroid drugs for less than 3 months. PBMC-derived RNA was used for the TCR library. These data are taken from a study of regulatory T cells in long-lasting Graves disease. Study results and caveats: It was in persistent disease that TRBV28, TRBJ1-2 and TRBJ2-5 were favored.

The CDR3 consists of 15 residues. CDR1 is SGHAT, CDR2 FQNNGV, per germline. TCR beta libraries were built with iRepertoire HTBI primers and Arm-PCR of CDR3 regions. In TCRdb, the multiplex PCR reads were re-called with MiXCR into one record per CDR3 protein. The repertoire has some 230,000 distinct CDR3 sequences, about 18% of them found once; the top ten carry around 20%. V usage is TRBV11-2 and J usage is TRBJ1-2, with D tentatively TRBD1 (5 bases). This specimen consisted of peripheral blood mononuclear cells (PBMCs), obtained at new diagnosis, from a patient treated with antithyroid drugs. The receptor was isolated from a female donor with Graves disease. CDR3 sequence reads: CASSPGGLTSYGYTF. CDR3 sequence (DNA): TGTGCCAGCAGCCCTGGGGGTTTGACGAGCTATGGATACACCTTC. The full variable domain, completed using reference TRBV11-2 and TRBJ1-2, is EAGVAQSPRYKIIEKRQSVAFWCNPISGHATLYWYQQILGQGPKLLIQFQNNGVVDDSQLPKDRFSAERLKGVDSTLKIQPAKLEDSAVYLCASSPGGLTSYGYTFGSGTRLTVV.